These T cell receptor beta chains were read from a single sample in a study of T cell responses to AZD1222 COVID-19 vaccine. Here immunoSEQ multiplex PCR was the method, and the copy in TCRdb shows in-frame clones only, minus some. The sample lists roughly 250,000 clones, 93% seen once, with less than 0.65% in the top ten. The input for sequencing was peripheral blood, taken on day 0 of AZD1222 vaccination. Every receptor here comes from an adult in good health. Both conserved end residues are part of each CDR3. The order of the fields is D gene, J gene, clone size, V gene, CDR3 protein, CDR3 DNA. A D gene is named only where the DNA matches it firmly. Not all rows give a size; the values are once, few, many and, for expanded clones, a class.

. TRBJ2-7 . TRBV4-1 CASSQERGAIEQYF TGCGCCAGCAGCCAAGAACGGGGGGCCATCGAGCAGTACTTC
. TRBJ1-5 once TRBV2 CASSEAGRSVVKPQHF TGTGCCAGCAGTGAAGCCGGACGGAGCGTAGTCAAGCCCCAGCATTTT
TRBD2 TRBJ2-1 . TRBV30 CAWSGLAGVNEQFF TGTGCCTGGAGTGGACTAGCGGGAGTTAATGAGCAGTTCTTC
TRBD2 TRBJ2-1 . TRBV7-2 CASSLYPSGRQEQFF TGTGCCAGCAGTTTGTACCCTAGCGGGAGACAGGAGCAGTTCTTC
. TRBJ2-1 . TRBV2 CASSGPLSSYNEQFF TGTGCCAGCAGTGGACCGTTAAGCTCCTACAATGAGCAGTTCTTC
. TRBJ2-7 . TRBV13 CASSSPLAGVTGTYEQYF TGTGCCAGCAGCTCCCCTTTAGCAGGAGTGACGGGAACCTACGAGCAGTACTTC
TRBD1 TRBJ2-7 . TRBV6-5 CASRARDRRFEQYF TGTGCCAGCAGGGCCCGGGACAGACGTTTCGAGCAGTACTTC
TRBD2 TRBJ2-3 . TRBV19 CASTSGNIVDTQYF TGTGCCAGTACTAGCGGGAATATAGTAGATACGCAGTATTTT
TRBD1 TRBJ2-5 . TRBV2 CASSPRDSQETQYF TGTGCCAGCAGTCCCCGGGACAGCCAAGAGACCCAGTACTTC
. TRBJ2-3 once TRBV28 CASKSGFTQYF TGTGCCAGCAAATCGGGATTTACGCAGTATTTT
. TRBJ2-7 . TRBV21-1 CASSKDEGWYEQYF TGTGCCAGCAGCAAAGATGAAGGGTGGTACGAGCAGTACTTC
. TRBJ1-5 . TRBV15 CATSRGSGQPQHF TGTGCCACCAGCAGGGGCTCGGGGCAGCCCCAGCATTTT
TRBD1 TRBJ2-7 . TRBV14 CASSQGDRVFAYEQYF TGTGCCAGCAGCCAAGGGGACAGGGTTTTCGCCTACGAGCAGTACTTC
. TRBJ1-5 . TRBV19 CASKKFRLSNQPQHF TGTGCCAGTAAGAAGTTCCGTTTAAGCAATCAGCCCCAGCATTTT
TRBD1 TRBJ1-2 . TRBV5-6 CASSSSGTENYGYTF TGTGCCAGCAGCTCCAGCGGGACAGAAAACTATGGCTACACCTTC
. TRBJ2-1 . TRBV9 CASSATRQYNEQFF TGTGCCAGCAGCGCTACTAGACAGTACAATGAGCAGTTCTTC
. TRBJ2-2 . TRBV5-1 CASRDPTGELFF TGCGCCAGCAGGGACCCCACCGGGGAGCTGTTTTTT
TRBD1 TRBJ1-4 . TRBV19 CASSGQGPNEKLFF TGTGCCAGTAGTGGACAGGGACCTAATGAAAAACTGTTTTTT
. TRBJ1-6 . TRBV7-9 CASSLGRRESPLHF TGTGCCAGCAGCTTAGGGAGAAGGGAATCACCCCTCCACTTT
. TRBJ2-2 . TRBV7-3 CASSTTQAGGAGELFF TGTGCCAGCAGCACCACCCAAGCGGGTGGGGCCGGGGAGCTGTTTTTT
TRBD2 TRBJ2-7 . TRBV6-2/TRBV6-3 CASSPTVRTSGNEQYF TGTGCCAGCAGCCCTACAGTTAGGACTAGCGGGAACGAGCAGTACTTC
TRBD1 TRBJ1-2 . TRBV7-2 CASSLAATGGYGYTF TGTGCCAGCAGCTTAGCGGCGACAGGGGGATATGGCTACACCTTC
TRBD2 TRBJ2-3 . TRBV6-8 CASSSSSAGPTDTQYF TGTGCCAGCAGTTCGTCATCAGCGGGGCCCACAGATACGCAGTATTTT
. TRBJ1-2 . TRBV12-3/TRBV12-4 CASNSHYGYTF TGTGCCAGCAACAGCCACTATGGCTACACCTTC
TRBD2 TRBJ2-7 . TRBV5-1 CASSPRLAGPYEQYF TGCGCCAGCAGCCCGAGACTAGCGGGACCCTACGAGCAGTACTTC
TRBD1 TRBJ2-5 once TRBV7-9 CASSPDRGRETQYF TGTGCCAGCAGCCCGGACAGGGGGCGAGAGACCCAGTACTTC
TRBD1 TRBJ2-7 . TRBV5-1 CASSPGPDRGYEQYF TGCGCCAGCAGCCCCGGTCCGGACAGGGGCTACGAGCAGTACTTC
. TRBJ1-2 . TRBV19 CASSGGLRYGYTF TGTGCCAGTAGCGGGGGGCTTCGCTATGGCTACACCTTC
. TRBJ1-1 once TRBV21-1 CASSKGVGNTEAFF TGTGCCAGCAGCAAAGGGGTGGGCAACACTGAAGCTTTCTTT
. TRBJ1-6 once TRBV7-6 CASSLAGTENSPLHF TGTGCCAGCAGCTTAGCAGGGACTGAAAATTCACCCCTCCACTTT
. TRBJ1-2 few TRBV29-1 CSVWGTGSYGYTF TGCAGCGTTTGGGGTACAGGGAGCTATGGCTACACCTTC
TRBD1 TRBJ1-5 . TRBV6-1 CASSEQGALRSNQPQHF TGTGCCAGCAGTGAGCAGGGGGCTTTACGTAGCAATCAGCCCCAGCATTTT
TRBD1 TRBJ1-1 . TRBV4-1 CASSQEWTGAKGTEAFF TGCGCCAGCAGCCAAGAGTGGACAGGGGCCAAAGGCACTGAAGCTTTCTTT
. TRBJ2-1 . TRBV5-1 CASSLVADEQFF TGCGCCAGCAGCTTGGTAGCAGATGAGCAGTTCTTC
TRBD1 TRBJ1-1 . TRBV28 CASSLKGAGTEAFF TGTGCCAGCAGTTTGAAGGGGGCGGGGACTGAAGCTTTCTTT
TRBD1 TRBJ1-1 . TRBV18 CASSPDRGRWNTEAFF TGTGCCAGCTCACCAGACAGGGGGCGTTGGAACACTGAAGCTTTCTTT
. TRBJ1-2 . TRBV3-1/TRBV3-2 CASSQESRGGGYTF TGTGCCAGCAGCCAAGAGTCCAGGGGAGGGGGCTACACCTTC